A selection of T cell receptor beta chains follows, all from one sample in a study of blood T cells in healthy people across ages. TCRdb reprocessed the 5' RACE reads via MiXCR and lists one record per CDR3 protein. The sample contains approximately 800,000 distinct CDR3 sequences, about 53% of which appear only once. The sequenced sample consisted of blood. Receptors were obtained from a man older than 75 in good health. The CDR3 runs from the conserved cysteine through the conserved F or W. The D gene is left open where the match is weak. Size tells how often a clone was seen (once, few, many) or the class of an expanded clone, and some rows leave it out.

v_gene	d_gene	abundance	j_gene	CDR3nt	CDR3aa
TRBV3-1	TRBD2	.	TRBJ2-7	TGTGCCAGCAGCCCTTGGACTAGCGGCATCTCCTACGAGCAGTACTTC	CASSPWTSGISYEQYF
TRBV4-2	TRBD1	.	TRBJ1-4	TGTGCCAGCAGCCCCCAGGGACAGGGGACTGAAAAACTGTTTTTT	CASSPQGQGTEKLFF
TRBV25-1	TRBD1	.	TRBJ1-1	TGTGCCAGCAGGGCCGTCAGGGGGGCTTTGCATGCTTTCTTT	CASRAVRGALHAFF
TRBV12-3/TRBV12-4	TRBD1	.	TRBJ2-2	TGTGCCAGCAGCAGACAGGGGGTAACCGGGGAGCTGTTTTTT	CASSRQGVTGELFF
TRBV5-1	TRBD2	.	TRBJ2-1	TGCGCCAGCAGCTTGGCTCCTAGCGGGCCTAATGAGCAGTTCTTC	CASSLAPSGPNEQFF
TRBV24-1	.	.	TRBJ2-1	TGTGCCACCCGAGCCCGGTCTAAAGAGCAGTTCTTC	CATRARSKEQFF
TRBV10-3	.	.	TRBJ2-5	TGTGCCATCAGCAGAGGGGCAGGTCAGCAAGAGACCCAGTACTTC	CAISRGAGQQETQYF
TRBV4-2	TRBD1	.	TRBJ1-2	TGTGCCAGCAGCCAAGAGGGGACAGGGGTAGGCTACACCTTC	CASSQEGTGVGYTF
TRBV7-2	.	few	TRBJ2-3	TGTGCCAGCAGCTTAGGGGCGGGCGGGGACACAGATACGCAGTATTTT	CASSLGAGGDTDTQYF
TRBV7-2	TRBD2	few	TRBJ2-3	TGTGCCAGCAGCCTGACTAGCGCATCCACAGATACGCAGTATTTT	CASSLTSASTDTQYF
TRBV7-9	.	.	TRBJ2-1	TGTGCCAGCAGCTTAGTTGGGGGAGATATGGGCAATGAGCAGTTCTTC	CASSLVGGDMGNEQFF
TRBV27	TRBD1	.	TRBJ2-3	TGTGCCAGCAGTTTTTTACAGGGGTTGGGCACAGATACGCAGTATTTT	CASSFLQGLGTDTQYF
TRBV28	.	.	TRBJ2-7	TGTGCCAGCGGCGATAGCGGTCTCCACGAGCAGTACTTC	CASGDSGLHEQYF
TRBV2	.	.	TRBJ2-1	TGTGCCAGCAGTGAAAGGAAAAGGGTGGCCGGGTTGGGCACTTACAATGAGCAGTTCTTC	CASSERKRVAGLGTYNEQFF
TRBV12-3/TRBV12-4	.	.	TRBJ2-1	TGTGCCAGCAGTGCCCTAAGGGGACCCTACAATGAGCAGTTCTTC	CASSALRGPYNEQFF
TRBV5-1	.	few	TRBJ1-1	TGCGCCAGCAGCTTGGCCGGGCAGACGAACACTGAAGCTTTCTTT	CASSLAGQTNTEAFF
TRBV15	TRBD2	.	TRBJ2-1	TGTGCCACCAGCAGGGAGTTGGGTAGCGGGAGGACTCACTCCTACAATGAGCAGTTCTTC	CATSRELGSGRTHSYNEQFF
TRBV28	TRBD1	.	TRBJ2-5	TGTGCCAGCAGTTTAATAGGGGACAGGGCACAAGAGACCCAGTACTTC	CASSLIGDRAQETQYF
TRBV18	TRBD1	once	TRBJ2-5	TGTGCCAGCTCACCAGGGACAGGGTACCAAGAGACCCAGTACTTC	CASSPGTGYQETQYF
TRBV20-1	TRBD1	.	TRBJ2-7	TGCAGTGCTCTTAACTGGAGGGACAGGGTCTACGAGCAGTACTTC	CSALNWRDRVYEQYF
TRBV5-6	.	.	TRBJ2-7	TGTGCCAGCAGCTTGGGGGACCGCGGACGGAGCTACGAGCAGTACTTC	CASSLGDRGRSYEQYF
TRBV9	TRBD2	few	TRBJ2-1	TGTGCCAGCAGCCCGGGGGAGGGGAACTACAATGAGCAGTTCTTC	CASSPGEGNYNEQFF
TRBV4-2	.	.	TRBJ2-1	TGTGCCAGCAGCCGAGGCAGGGAGTATTATAATGAGCAGTTCTTC	CASSRGREYYNEQFF
TRBV12-3/TRBV12-4	TRBD1	.	TRBJ2-3	TGTGCCAGCACTGGGACAGGGCGACGAACAGATACGCAGTATTTT	CASTGTGRRTDTQYF
TRBV28	TRBD1	.	TRBJ1-2	TGTGCCAGCAGACTGATTAGACAGGGACCTAACTATGGCTACACCTTC	CASRLIRQGPNYGYTF
TRBV7-2	.	few	TRBJ2-7	TGTGCCAGCAGCTTAGCGGCAGCGCCACTCGAGCAGTACTTC	CASSLAAAPLEQYF
TRBV5-1	TRBD1	.	TRBJ2-7	TGCGCCAGCAGAGCACGGGACAGCTCCTACGAGCAGTACTTC	CASRARDSSYEQYF
TRBV6-1	TRBD1	.	TRBJ2-7	TGTGCCAGCAGCAGGGGGTTGGGCGAGCAGTACTTC	CASSRGLGEQYF
TRBV29-1	.	.	TRBJ2-5	TGCAGCTCCAGACAGGCCTCGGGAGAGACCCAGTACTTC	CSSRQASGETQYF
TRBV6-2/TRBV6-3	.	few	TRBJ2-7	TGTGCCAGCAGTAACGGACCGAACTACGAGCAGTACTTC	CASSNGPNYEQYF
TRBV20-1	.	.	TRBJ1-2	TGCAGTGCGTTGAAGAGGGCGTATGGCTACACCTTC	CSALKRAYGYTF
TRBV7-6	TRBD1	.	TRBJ1-2	TGTGCCAGCAGCTTATATGGGACAGGGGGCCGGTTTAACTATGGCTACACCTTC	CASSLYGTGGRFNYGYTF
TRBV24-1	.	.	TRBJ2-5	TGTGCCACCCGGGACACCCAAGAGACCCAGTACTTC	CATRDTQETQYF
TRBV12-3/TRBV12-4	.	few	TRBJ2-3	TGTGCCAGCAGTTTAACTCGACCCACAGATACGCAGTATTTT	CASSLTRPTDTQYF
TRBV4-1	.	few	TRBJ2-7	TGTGCCAGCAGTTTATTTAGGGGAACCGGTGGCTACGAGCAGTACTTC	CASSLFRGTGGYEQYF
TRBV29-1	TRBD1	many	TRBJ1-1	TGCAGCGTTGGGCTGACAGGGGAGAACACTGAAGCTTTCTTT	CSVGLTGENTEAFF
TRBV6-5	TRBD2	once	TRBJ2-7	TGTGCCAGCAGCCCAGCGGGAGAGGTCGGAGAGCAGTACTTC	CASSPAGEVGEQYF
TRBV7-9	.	.	TRBJ2-2	TGTGCCAGCAGTCTACAAGGGACCGGGGAGCTGTTTTTT	CASSLQGTGELFF
TRBV9	TRBD2	.	TRBJ2-3	TGTGCCAGCAGCGTATTGGCTAGCGGAGACACAGATACGCAGTATTTT	CASSVLASGDTDTQYF
TRBV10-3	.	.	TRBJ2-5	TGTGCCATCAGCGAAGCGGGCTCACAGGGAGAGACCCAGTACTTC	CAISEAGSQGETQYF
TRBV7-2	.	many	TRBJ2-5	TGTGCCAGCAGCTTAAGGGTTGGGGTCGGGGAGACCCAGTACTTC	CASSLRVGVGETQYF
TRBV5-1	TRBD1	.	TRBJ2-7	TGCGCCAGCGGGGAGGGACAGGGCGCCTACGAGCAGTACTTC	CASGEGQGAYEQYF
TRBV28	TRBD2	.	TRBJ2-1	TGTGCCAGCAGGGGTCGGACTAGCGGGAGGATAAGCTCCTACAATGAGCAGTTCTTC	CASRGRTSGRISSYNEQFF
TRBV7-9	TRBD2	.	TRBJ2-1	TGTGCCAGCAGCTTTGGACTAGCGGGAGTGGATGAGCAGTTCTTC	CASSFGLAGVDEQFF
TRBV20-1	.	.	TRBJ2-6	TGCAGTGCTTCTACGGGCTCTGGGGCCAACGTCCTGACTTTC	CSASTGSGANVLTF
TRBV2	.	.	TRBJ2-2	TGTGCCAGCAGTCGACGGACCGACACCGGGGAGCTGTTTTTT	CASSRRTDTGELFF
TRBV29-1	.	.	TRBJ2-7	TGCGGCGTTGTCCGGGGAGGCGACGAGCAGTACTTC	CGVVRGGDEQYF
TRBV20-1	TRBD2	.	TRBJ2-1	TGCAGTGCTAGAAGGACTAGCGGACTATATGAGCAGTTCTTC	CSARRTSGLYEQFF
TRBV4-2	.	few	TRBJ2-3	TGTGCCAGCAGCCCGGCGGGGCGAGGGACAGATACGCAGTATTTT	CASSPAGRGTDTQYF
TRBV4-2	.	few	TRBJ2-7	TGTGCCAGCAGCCAAGATTCGAGCGGGTACATTAATGAGCAGTACTTC	CASSQDSSGYINEQYF
TRBV6-6	.	few	TRBJ2-7	TGTGCCAGCAGTTACCTTCCAGCCTACGAGCAGTACTTC	CASSYLPAYEQYF
TRBV11-2	.	.	TRBJ2-5	TGTGCCAGCAGCTTAGGAGGTTCCGGGACTGGGGCTCTGGAGACCCAGTACTTC	CASSLGGSGTGALETQYF
TRBV7-2	TRBD1	few	TRBJ2-1	TGTGCCAGCAGCCGGAGGACAGGGGGCGCGTTAAATGAGCAGTTCTTC	CASSRRTGGALNEQFF
TRBV5-1	.	.	TRBJ1-1	TGCGCCAGCAGCCCGACCTCGGCGGGCTGGGACACTGAAGCTTTCTTT	CASSPTSAGWDTEAFF
TRBV7-2	.	.	TRBJ2-3	TGTGCCAGCAGCTTCCGCCAAGGGGATACGCAGTATTTT	CASSFRQGDTQYF